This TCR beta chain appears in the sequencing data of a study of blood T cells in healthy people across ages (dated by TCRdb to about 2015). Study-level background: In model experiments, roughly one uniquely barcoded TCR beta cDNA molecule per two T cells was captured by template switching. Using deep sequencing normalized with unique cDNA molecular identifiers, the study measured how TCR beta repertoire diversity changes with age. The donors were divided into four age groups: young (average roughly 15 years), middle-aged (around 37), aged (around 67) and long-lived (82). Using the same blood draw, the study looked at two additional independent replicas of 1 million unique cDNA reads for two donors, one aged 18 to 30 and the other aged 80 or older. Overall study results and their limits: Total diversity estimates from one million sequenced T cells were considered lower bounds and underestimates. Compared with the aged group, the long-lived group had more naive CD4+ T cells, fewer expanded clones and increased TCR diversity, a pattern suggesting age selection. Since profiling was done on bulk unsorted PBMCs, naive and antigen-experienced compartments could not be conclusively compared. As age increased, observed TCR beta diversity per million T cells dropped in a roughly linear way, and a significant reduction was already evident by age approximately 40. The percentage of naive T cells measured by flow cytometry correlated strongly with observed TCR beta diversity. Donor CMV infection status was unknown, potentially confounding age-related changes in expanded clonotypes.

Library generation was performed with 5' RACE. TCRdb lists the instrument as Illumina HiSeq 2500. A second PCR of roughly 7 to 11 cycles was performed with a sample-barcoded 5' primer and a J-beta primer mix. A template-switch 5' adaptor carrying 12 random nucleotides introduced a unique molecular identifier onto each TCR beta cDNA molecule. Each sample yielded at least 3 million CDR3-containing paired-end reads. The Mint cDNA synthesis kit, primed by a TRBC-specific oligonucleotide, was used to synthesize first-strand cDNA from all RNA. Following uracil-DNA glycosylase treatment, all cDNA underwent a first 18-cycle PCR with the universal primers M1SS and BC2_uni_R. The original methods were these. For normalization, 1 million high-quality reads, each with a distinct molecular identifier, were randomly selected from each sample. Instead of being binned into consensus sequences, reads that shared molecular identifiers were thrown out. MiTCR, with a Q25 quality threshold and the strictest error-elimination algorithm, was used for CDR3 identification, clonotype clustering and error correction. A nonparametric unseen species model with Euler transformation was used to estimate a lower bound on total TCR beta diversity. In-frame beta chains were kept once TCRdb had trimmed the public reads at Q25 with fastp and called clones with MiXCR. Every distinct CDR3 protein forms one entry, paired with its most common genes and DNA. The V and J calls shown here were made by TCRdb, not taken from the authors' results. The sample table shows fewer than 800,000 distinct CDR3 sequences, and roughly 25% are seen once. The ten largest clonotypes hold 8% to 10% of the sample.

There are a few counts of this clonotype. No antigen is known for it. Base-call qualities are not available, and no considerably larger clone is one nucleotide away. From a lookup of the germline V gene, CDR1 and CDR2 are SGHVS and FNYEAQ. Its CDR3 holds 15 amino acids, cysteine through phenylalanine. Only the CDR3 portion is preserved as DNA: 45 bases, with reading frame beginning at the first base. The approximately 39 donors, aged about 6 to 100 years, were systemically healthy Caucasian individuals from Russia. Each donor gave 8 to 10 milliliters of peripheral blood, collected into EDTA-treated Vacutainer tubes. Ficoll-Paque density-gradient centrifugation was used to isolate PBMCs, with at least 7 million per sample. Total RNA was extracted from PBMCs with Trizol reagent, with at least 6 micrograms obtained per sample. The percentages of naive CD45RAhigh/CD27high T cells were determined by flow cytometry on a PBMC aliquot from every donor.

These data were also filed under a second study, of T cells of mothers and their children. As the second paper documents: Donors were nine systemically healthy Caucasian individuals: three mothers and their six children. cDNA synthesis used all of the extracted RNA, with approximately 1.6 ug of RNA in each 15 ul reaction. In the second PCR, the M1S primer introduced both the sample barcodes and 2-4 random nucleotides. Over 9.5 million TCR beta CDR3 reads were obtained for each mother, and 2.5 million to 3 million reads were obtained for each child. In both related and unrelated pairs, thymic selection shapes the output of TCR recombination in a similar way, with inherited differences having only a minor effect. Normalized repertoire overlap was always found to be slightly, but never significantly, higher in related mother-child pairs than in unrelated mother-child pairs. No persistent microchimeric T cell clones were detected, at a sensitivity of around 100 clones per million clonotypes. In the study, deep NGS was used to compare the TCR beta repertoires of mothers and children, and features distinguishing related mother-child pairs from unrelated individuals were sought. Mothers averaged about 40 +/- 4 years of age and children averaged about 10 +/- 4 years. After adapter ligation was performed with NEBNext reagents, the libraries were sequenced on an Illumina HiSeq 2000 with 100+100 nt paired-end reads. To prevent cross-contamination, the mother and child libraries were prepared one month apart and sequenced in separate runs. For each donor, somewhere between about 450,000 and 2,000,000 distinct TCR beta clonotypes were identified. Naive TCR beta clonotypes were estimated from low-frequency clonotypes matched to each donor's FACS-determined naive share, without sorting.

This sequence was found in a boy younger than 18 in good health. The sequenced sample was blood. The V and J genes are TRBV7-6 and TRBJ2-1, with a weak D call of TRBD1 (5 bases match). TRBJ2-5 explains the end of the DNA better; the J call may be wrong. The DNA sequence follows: TGTGCCAGCAGCTTAGGATCTGAACCAGGGGAGACCCAGTACTTC. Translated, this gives CASSLGSEPGETQYF.